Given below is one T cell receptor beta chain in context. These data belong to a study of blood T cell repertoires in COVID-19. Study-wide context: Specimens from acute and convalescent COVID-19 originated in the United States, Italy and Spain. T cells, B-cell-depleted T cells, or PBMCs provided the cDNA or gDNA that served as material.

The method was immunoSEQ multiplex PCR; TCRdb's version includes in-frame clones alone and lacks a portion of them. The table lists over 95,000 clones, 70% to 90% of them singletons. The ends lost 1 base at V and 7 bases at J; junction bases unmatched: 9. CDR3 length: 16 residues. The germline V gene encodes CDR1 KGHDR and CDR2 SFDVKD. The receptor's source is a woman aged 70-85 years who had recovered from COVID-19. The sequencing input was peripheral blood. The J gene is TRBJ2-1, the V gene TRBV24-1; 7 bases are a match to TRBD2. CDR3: CATSDLEASGSNEQFF. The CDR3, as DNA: TGTGCCACCAGTGATTTAGAGGCTAGCGGTTCGAATGAGCAGTTCTTC.